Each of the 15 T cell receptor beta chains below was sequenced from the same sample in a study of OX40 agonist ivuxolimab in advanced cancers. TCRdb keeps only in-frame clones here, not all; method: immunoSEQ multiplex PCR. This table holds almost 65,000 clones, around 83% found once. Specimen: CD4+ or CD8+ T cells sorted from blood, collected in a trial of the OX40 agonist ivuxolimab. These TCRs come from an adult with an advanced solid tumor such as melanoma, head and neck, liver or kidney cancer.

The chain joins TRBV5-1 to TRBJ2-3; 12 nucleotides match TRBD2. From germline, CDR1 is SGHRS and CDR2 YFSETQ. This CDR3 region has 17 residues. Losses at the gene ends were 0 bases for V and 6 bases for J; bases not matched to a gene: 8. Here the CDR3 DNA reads TGCGCCAGCAGCTTGGGGACTAGCGGGACGGTAGAGGATACGCAGTATTTT. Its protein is CASSLGTSGTVEDTQYF.

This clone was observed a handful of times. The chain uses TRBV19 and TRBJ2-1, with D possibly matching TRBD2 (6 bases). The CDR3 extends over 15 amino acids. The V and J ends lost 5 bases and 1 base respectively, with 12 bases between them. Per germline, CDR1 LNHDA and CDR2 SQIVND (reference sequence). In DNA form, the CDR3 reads TGTGCCAGTAGTCCCGGGACTGGTTCCTACAATGAGCAGTTCTTC. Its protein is CASSPGTGSYNEQFF. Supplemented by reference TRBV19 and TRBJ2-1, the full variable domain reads DGGITQSPKYLFRKEGQNVTLSCEQNLNHDAMYWYRQDPGQGLRLIYYSQIVNDFQKGDIAEGYSVSREKKESFPLTVTSAQKNPTAFYLCASSPGTGSYNEQFFGPGTRLTVL.

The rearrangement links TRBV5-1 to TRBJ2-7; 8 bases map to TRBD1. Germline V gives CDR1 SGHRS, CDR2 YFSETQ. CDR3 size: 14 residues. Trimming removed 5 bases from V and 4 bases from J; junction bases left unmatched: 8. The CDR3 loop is CASRVAGGAYEQYF. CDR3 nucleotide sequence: TGCGCCAGCAGGGTGGCAGGGGGCGCGTACGAGCAGTACTTC.

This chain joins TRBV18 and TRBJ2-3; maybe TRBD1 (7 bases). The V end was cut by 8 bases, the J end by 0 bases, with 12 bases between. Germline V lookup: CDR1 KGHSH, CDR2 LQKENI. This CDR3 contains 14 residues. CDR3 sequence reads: CASTQGGSTDTQYF. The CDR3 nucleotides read TGTGCCAGCACCCAGGGGGGAAGCACAGATACGCAGTATTTT.

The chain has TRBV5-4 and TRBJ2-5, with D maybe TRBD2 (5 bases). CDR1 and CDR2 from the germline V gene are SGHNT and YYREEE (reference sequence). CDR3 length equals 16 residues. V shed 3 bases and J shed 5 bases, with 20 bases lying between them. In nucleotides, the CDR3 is TGTGCCAGCAGCTCCGGACCTGACTACGCGGGTGAGACCCAGTACTTC. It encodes CASSSGPDYAGETQYF.

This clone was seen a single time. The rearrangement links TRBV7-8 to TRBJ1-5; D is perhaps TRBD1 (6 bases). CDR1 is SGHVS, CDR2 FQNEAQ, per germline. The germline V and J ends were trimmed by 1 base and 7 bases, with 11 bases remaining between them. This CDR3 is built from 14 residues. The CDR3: CASSLGGAHQPQHF. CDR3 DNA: TGTGCCAGCAGCTTAGGGGGGGCTCACCAGCCCCAGCATTTT.

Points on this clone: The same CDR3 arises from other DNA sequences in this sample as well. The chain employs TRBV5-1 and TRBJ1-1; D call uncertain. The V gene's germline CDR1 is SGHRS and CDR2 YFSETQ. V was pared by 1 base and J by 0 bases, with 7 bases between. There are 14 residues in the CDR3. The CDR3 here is CASSLSRLNTEAFF. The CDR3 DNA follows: TGCGCCAGCAGCTTGTCGAGGTTGAACACTGAAGCTTTCTTT.

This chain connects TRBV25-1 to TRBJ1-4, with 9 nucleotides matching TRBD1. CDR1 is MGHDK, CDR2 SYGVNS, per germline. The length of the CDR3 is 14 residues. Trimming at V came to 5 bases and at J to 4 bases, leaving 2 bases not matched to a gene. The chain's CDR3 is CASSPDRGNEKLFF. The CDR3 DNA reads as TGTGCCAGCAGTCCGGACAGGGGTAATGAAAAACTGTTTTTT.

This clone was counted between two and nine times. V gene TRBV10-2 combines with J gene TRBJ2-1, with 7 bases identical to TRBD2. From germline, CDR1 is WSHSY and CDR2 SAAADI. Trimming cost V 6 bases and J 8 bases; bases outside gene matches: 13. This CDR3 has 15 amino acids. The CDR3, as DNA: TGCGCCAGCAGCGGGAGGAAAGGCACTAGCGATGAGCAGTTCTTC. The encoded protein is CASSGRKGTSDEQFF.

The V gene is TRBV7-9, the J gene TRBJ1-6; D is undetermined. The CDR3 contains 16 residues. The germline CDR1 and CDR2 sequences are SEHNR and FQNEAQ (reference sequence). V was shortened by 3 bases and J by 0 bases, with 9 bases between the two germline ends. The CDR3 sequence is CASSFEKSSYNSPLHF. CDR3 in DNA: TGTGCCAGCAGCTTTGAGAAAAGCTCCTATAATTCACCCCTCCACTTT.

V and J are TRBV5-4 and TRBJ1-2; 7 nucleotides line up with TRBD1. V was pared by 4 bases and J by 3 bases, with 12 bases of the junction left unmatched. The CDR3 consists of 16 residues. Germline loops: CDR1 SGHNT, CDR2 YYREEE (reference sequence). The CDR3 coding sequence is TGTGCCAGCAGCCGGGAATTCGGGACAGTATACTATGGCTACACCTTC. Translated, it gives CASSREFGTVYYGYTF.

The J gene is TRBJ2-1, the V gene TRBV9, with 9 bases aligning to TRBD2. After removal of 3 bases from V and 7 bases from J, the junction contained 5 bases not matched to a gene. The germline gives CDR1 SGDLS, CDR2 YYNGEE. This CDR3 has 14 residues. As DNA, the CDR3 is TGTGCCAGCAGCGGTAGCGGGGGAGTAAATGAGCAGTTCTTC. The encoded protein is CASSGSGGVNEQFF.

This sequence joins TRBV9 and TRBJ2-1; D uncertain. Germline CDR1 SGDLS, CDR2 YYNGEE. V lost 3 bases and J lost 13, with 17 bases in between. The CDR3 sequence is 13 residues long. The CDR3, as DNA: TGTGCCAGCAGCGCATTGACGCTAGAAAACCAGTTCTTC. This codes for CASSALTLENQFF. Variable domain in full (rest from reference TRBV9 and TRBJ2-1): DSGVTQTPKHLITATGQRVTLRCSPRSGDLSVYWYQQSLDQGLQFLIQYYNGEERAKGNILERFSAQQFPDLHSELNLSSLELGDSALYFCASSALTLENQFFGPGTRLTVL.

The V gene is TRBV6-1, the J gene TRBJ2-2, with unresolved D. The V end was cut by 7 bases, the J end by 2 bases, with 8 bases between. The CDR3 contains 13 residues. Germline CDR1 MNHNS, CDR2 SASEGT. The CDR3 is CASKPANTGELFF. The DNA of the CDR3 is TGTGCCAGCAAACCAGCCAACACCGGGGAGCTGTTTTTT.

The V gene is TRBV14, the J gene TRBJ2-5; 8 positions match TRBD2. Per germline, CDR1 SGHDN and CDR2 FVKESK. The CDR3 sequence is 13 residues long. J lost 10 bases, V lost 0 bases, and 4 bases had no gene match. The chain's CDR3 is CASSQDREGSQYF. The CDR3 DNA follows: TGTGCCAGCAGCCAAGATCGGGAGGGGAGCCAGTACTTC.